These 23 T cell receptor beta chains share one sample of origin, sequenced in a study of regulatory T cells in long-lasting Graves disease. Assembly of TCR beta libraries relied on iRepertoire HTBI primers together with Arm-PCR of CDR3 regions. MiXCR was run by TCRdb on the multiplex PCR reads, yielding one entry per CDR3 protein. The data hold 350,000 to 500,000 distinct CDR3 sequences, with about 15% observed a single time. As for time point: newly diagnosed GD, antithyroid drugs for less than 3 months. RNA extracted from PBMCs served as the sequencing template. These data also featured in a second study, about T cells in Graves' hyperthyroidism and ophthalmopathy.

The sequencing used peripheral blood mononuclear cells (PBMCs), collected at new diagnosis, from a patient treated with antithyroid drugs. The receptor set was obtained from a woman between 45 and 60 years old with Graves disease.

This clonotype was picked up many times. The chain combines TRBV27 with TRBJ2-2; D may be TRBD2 (5 bases). There are 14 residues in the CDR3. Germline-derived CDR1 and CDR2 are MNHEY and SMNVEV (reference sequence). The V end was cut by 6 bases, the J end by 2 bases, with 10 bases between. CDR3 DNA: TGTGCCAGCAGCTCGGGATTTAACACCGGGGAGCTGTTTTTT. It codes for CASSSGFNTGELFF.

The chain recombines TRBV30 with TRBJ2-3; D is unclear. The V gene's germline CDR1 is GTSNPN and CDR2 SVGIG (reference sequence). The CDR3 runs to 15 residues. Trimming pared 0 bases from V and 4 bases from J, leaving 14 bases between. CDR3 amino acids: CAWSVSGRLSDTQYF. The CDR3 DNA reads as TGTGCCTGGAGTGTATCAGGTCGGTTATCAGATACGCAGTATTTT.

Concerning this clonotype: A much larger clone lies one base from this, so it may be a read error. V gene TRBV2 combines with J gene TRBJ1-4; 7 bases are shared with TRBD1. Germline V gene data show CDR1 as SNHLY and CDR2 as FYNNEI. This CDR3 is built from 14 residues. The CDR3 protein is CPSKMGQLNEKLFF. DNA for the CDR3: TGTCCCAGCAAAATGGGACAGCTTAATGAAAAACTGTTTTTT.

In this sample, this clonotype turned up many times. CDR3 residues: CASRNPGVRAFF. In nucleotides, the CDR3 is TGTGCCAGCAGAAATCCCGGGGTTCGCGCTTTCTTT. V usage is TRBV28 and J usage is TRBJ1-1; no clear D. Germline V gene data show CDR1 as MDHEN and CDR2 as SYDVKM. The CDR3 is 12 residues long. V was clipped by 6 bases and J by 11 bases, with 16 bases between them.

This clonotype was picked up many times. The chain recombines TRBV5-1 with TRBJ2-1; 10 nucleotides match TRBD1. Germline CDR1 is SGHRS and CDR2 is YFSETQ. This CDR3 is 14 amino acids long. The V gene end was trimmed by 4 bases and the J gene end by 8 bases; junction bases not matched to a gene: 6. CDR3 DNA sequence: TGCGCCAGCAGCGTCCGGGACAGGGGCGATGAGCAGTTCTTC. This codes for CASSVRDRGDEQFF.

The sample holds many counts of this clonotype. The chain recombines TRBV18 with TRBJ2-1; no firm D call. Germline V gives CDR1 KGHSH, CDR2 LQKENI. V was pared by 2 bases and J by 2 bases, with 10 bases between. The CDR3 extends over 15 amino acids. The CDR3 sequence is CASSPIKGPYNEQFF. In DNA, the CDR3 is TGTGCCAGCTCACCAATTAAGGGCCCCTACAATGAGCAGTTCTTC.

This clonotype came up many times. This sequence joins TRBV11-2 and TRBJ1-4; TRBD1 matches at 8 bases. The CDR3 spans 15 residues. Looked up from germline, CDR1 is SGHAT and CDR2 is FQNNGV. V dropped 5 bases and J dropped 4; count of bases not matched to a gene: 6. The CDR3 is CASSPRTGINEKLFF. DNA for the CDR3: TGTGCCAGCAGCCCGCGGACAGGGATTAATGAAAAACTGTTTTTT.

The rearrangement uses TRBV29-1 and TRBJ2-6, with TRBD1 as a possible D gene (6 bases). With 0 bases removed from V and 0 bases from J, the gap between germline ends came to 15 bases. Germline values: CDR1 SQVTM, CDR2 ANQGSEA. The CDR3 has 18 amino acids. In nucleotides, the CDR3 is TGCAGCGTTGAAGAAAAAGTCTCAGGGGTCTCTGGGGCCAACGTCCTGACTTTC. Amino acid sequence: CSVEEKVSGVSGANVLTF.

In its sample, this clonotype was seen a few times. CDR3 amino acids: CASSLQGVVNTGELFF. The CDR3 DNA sequence: TGTGCCAGTAGCCTACAGGGGGTAGTGAACACCGGGGAGCTGTTTTTT. The rearrangement joins TRBV19 to TRBJ2-2, with 8 bases aligning to TRBD1. This CDR3 has 16 amino acids. The germline gives CDR1 LNHDA, CDR2 SQIVND (reference sequence). Trimming cost V 6 bases and J 1 base; bases outside gene matches: 7.

This clonotype was seen ten or more times. The J gene is TRBJ2-5, the V gene TRBV30; TRBD2 matches 9 bases. From germline, CDR1 is GTSNPN and CDR2 SVGIG (reference sequence). With V trimmed by 4 bases and J by 2 bases, 8 bases remained unmatched. The CDR3 is made up of 15 amino acids. CDR3 amino acids: CAWKLVAGVQETQYF. CDR3 in DNA: TGTGCCTGGAAGCTTGTAGCGGGAGTTCAAGAGACCCAGTACTTC.

In this sample, this clonotype turned up many times. The rearrangement links TRBV30 to TRBJ2-7, with 9 bases that match TRBD1. The germline CDR1 and CDR2 sequences are GTSNPN and SVGIG (reference sequence). The CDR3 contains 13 residues. V lost 2 bases to trimming and J lost 3 bases; unmatched junction nucleotides: 2. The CDR3 here is CAWSWGQGYEQYF. The CDR3 nucleotides are TGTGCCTGGAGTTGGGGACAGGGCTACGAGCAGTACTTC.

The chain combines TRBV19 with TRBJ1-5, with 8 bases aligning to TRBD1. This CDR3 is built from 13 residues. Unmatched junction bases numbered 5, after V lost 7 bases and J lost 6 bases. Looked up from germline, CDR1 is LNHDA and CDR2 is SQIVND (reference sequence). The CDR3, as DNA: TGTGCCAGTACTGGGACAGGTCGTCAGCCCCAGCATTTT. Translated, it gives CASTGTGRQPQHF.

This clonotype was recorded many times. V is TRBV28 and J is TRBJ2-1, with D perhaps matching TRBD1 or TRBD2 (5 bases each). Germline V gives CDR1 MDHEN, CDR2 SYDVKM. CDR3 length: 16 residues. V lost 5 bases and J lost 0, with 14 bases in between. This CDR3 is CASSPPRGNSYNEQFF. Written as DNA, the CDR3 is TGTGCCAGCAGTCCCCCACGGGGCAACTCCTACAATGAGCAGTTCTTC. The full variable domain, in which reference TRBV28 and TRBJ2-1 provide the parts outside the CDR3, is DVKVTQSSRYLVKRTGEKVFLECVQDMDHENMFWYRQDPGLGLRLIYFSYDVKMKEKGDIPEGYSVSREKKERFSLILESASTNQTSMYLCASSPPRGNSYNEQFFGPGTRLTVL.

The sample holds many counts of this clonotype. The V gene is TRBV5-6, the J gene TRBJ2-3, with D possibly matching TRBD2 (6 bases). This CDR3 contains 16 residues. Between the trimmed V and J ends, which lost 1 base and 2 bases, there was a span of 14 bases. CDR1 and CDR2 (germline): SGHDT, YYEEEE. The CDR3 reads CASSLIQLASTDTQYF. DNA of the CDR3: TGTGCCAGCAGCTTGATACAACTAGCCTCCACAGATACGCAGTATTTT.

This clonotype was picked up one time. The chain has TRBV29-1 and TRBJ2-1, with TRBD2 matching 10 bases. The V segment lost 7 bases and the J segment 12 bases; nucleotides outside the gene matches: 15. CDR3 length: 14 amino acids. Per germline, CDR1 SQVTM and CDR2 ANQGSEA. The CDR3 region has the DNA TGCAGCGCCGTGCTAGGAGCGGGAGGGCCCAGGCAGTTCTTC. Its translation is CSAVLGAGGPRQFF.

The sample holds many counts of this clonotype. V usage is TRBV20-1 and J usage is TRBJ2-5; the match to TRBD2 covers 9 bases. V trimming: 1 base; J trimming: 4 bases; junction bases outside the gene matches: 4. The CDR3 covers 14 residues. CDR1 DFQATT and CDR2 SNEGSKA come from the germline V gene (reference sequence). As DNA, the CDR3 is TGCAGTGCTAGAGGAGCGGGAGGAGGAGAGACCCAGTACTTC. Protein product: CSARGAGGGETQYF.

This clonotype appeared a few times. The chain recombines TRBV30 with TRBJ1-2; tentative D call: TRBD1 (5 bases). CDR3 size: 13 residues. The V end was cut by 0 bases, the J end by 8 bases, with 13 bases between. Germline CDR1 and CDR2: GTSNPN and SVGIG (reference sequence). The CDR3 coding sequence is TGTGCCTGGAGTGTGTTTACAGGTGGCGGCTACACCTTC. Its protein product is CAWSVFTGGGYTF.

This clonotype was picked up many times. V is TRBV28 and J is TRBJ1-5; D is ambiguous. The V gene's germline CDR1 is MDHEN and CDR2 SYDVKM. The CDR3 loop spans 13 amino acids. V lost 3 bases, J lost 3 bases, and 6 bases lay in between. In DNA, the CDR3 is TGTGCCAGCAGTTTCAGCGTCAATCAGCCCCAGCATTTT. It yields the protein CASSFSVNQPQHF.

This clonotype was seen a few times. This chain connects TRBV3-1 to TRBJ2-1; D is unresolved. In germline, CDR1 is LGHDT, CDR2 YNNKEL (reference sequence). The V end was cut by 1 base, the J end by 5 bases, with 9 bases between. The CDR3 is 14 residues long. This chain's CDR3 is CASSQGVTNNEQFF. As DNA, the CDR3 is TGTGCCAGCAGCCAAGGCGTGACGAACAATGAGCAGTTCTTC.

Remarks on this clonotype: Just one base apart from a much larger clone, this may be a read error. This chain joins TRBV11-2 and TRBJ2-7, with D possibly being TRBD2 (5 bases). CDR1 SGHAT and CDR2 FQNNGV come from the germline V gene. This CDR3 has 14 residues. Trimming shortened V by 2 bases and J by 3 bases, and 11 bases separated the two germline ends. CDR3 protein: CASSLRRSLYEQYF. CDR3 bases: TGTGCCAGCAGCTTAAGGAGGAGCCTCTACGAGCAGTACTTC. The complete variable domain, with remaining parts taken from reference TRBV11-2 and TRBJ2-7, reads EAGVAQSPRYKIIEKRQSVAFWCNPISGHATLYWYQQILGQGPKLLIQFQNNGVVDDSQLPKDRFSAERLKGVDSTLKIQPAKLEDSAVYLCASSLRRSLYEQYFGPGTRLTVT.

In this sample, this clonotype turned up once. The chain employs TRBV28 and TRBJ1-2, with D maybe TRBD1 (6 bases). Germline-derived CDR1 and CDR2 are MDHEN and SYDVKM. The CDR3 spans 12 residues. Trimming removed 8 bases at V and 8 bases at J, with 15 bases between. DNA of the CDR3: TGTGCCAGCGCCGGGACACTCTTCGGCTACACCTTC. This translates into CASAGTLFGYTF.

This clonotype was counted many times. V usage is TRBV27 and J usage is TRBJ2-1, with 9 bases aligning to TRBD2. With 2 bases clipped from V and 4 bases from J, the junction kept 3 bases outside the gene matches. In germline, CDR1 is MNHEY, CDR2 SMNVEV (reference sequence). The CDR3 has 15 amino acids. This CDR3 reads CASSLAGGQYNEQFF. For the CDR3, the DNA is TGTGCCAGCAGTTTAGCGGGAGGGCAGTACAATGAGCAGTTCTTC.

The chain uses TRBV28 and TRBJ1-4; TRBD1 matches at 7 bases. Trimming at V came to 6 bases and at J to 3 bases, leaving 16 bases not matched to a gene. The CDR3 sequence is 18 residues long. Germline V gene data show CDR1 as MDHEN and CDR2 as SYDVKM. CDR3 amino acids: CASSSPTFTGESNEKLFF. In nucleotides, the CDR3 is TGTGCCAGCAGCTCCCCCACCTTTACAGGGGAATCTAATGAAAAACTGTTTTTT.